The rows below give T cell receptor beta chains drawn from one sample of a study of blood T cell repertoires in COVID-19. Clones were read by immunoSEQ multiplex PCR, and TCRdb kept only the in-frame ones, dropping some. The data contain 130,000 or so clones, around 84% of them singletons. The sequencing input was peripheral blood. Receptors were obtained from a woman aged 55-69 years with acute or convalescent COVID-19. CDR3s include the opening cysteine and the closing phenylalanine or tryptophan.

V: TRBV6-1; CDR3: CASSEARGQGRSGNTIYF
V: TRBV12-5; CDR3: CASGLVQGGAFF
V: TRBV10-1; CDR3: CASSAPGLAGNEQFF
V: TRBV4-1; CDR3: CASSQVGQANEKLFF
V: TRBV7-6; CDR3: CASSPGTGSSYEQYF
V: TRBV5-4; CDR3: CASSSRGLGAEAFF
V: TRBV14; CDR3: CASSQGGTGRSPLHF
V: TRBV7-6; CDR3: CATGGGNQPQHF
V: TRBV9; CDR3: CASSLNSGGANIQYF
V: TRBV7-2; CDR3: CASSPAPYRVYEQYF
V: TRBV5-1; CDR3: CASSLMGQEGEKLFF
V: TRBV11-2; CDR3: CASSSNTGELFF
V: TRBV7-2; CDR3: CASIKLAGLGTEAFF
V: TRBV28; CDR3: CASSRRDFYSNQPQHF
V: TRBV21-1; CDR3: CASSLGQNYGYTF
V: TRBV3-1/TRBV3-2; CDR3: CASSLRTGYNGYTF
V: TRBV5-1; CDR3: CASSLGTLTGAKVYEQYF
V: TRBV18; CDR3: CASSPTGIDTQYF
V: TRBV11-3; CDR3: CASSLEGGSPEAFF
V: TRBV27; CDR3: CASSRYPTGPLPYGYTF
V: TRBV19; CDR3: CASSIPRTSGANEQFF
V: TRBV9; CDR3: CASSVDGRGNQPQHF
V: TRBV28; CDR3: CASSLGRGSAEAFF
V: TRBV7-2; CDR3: CASRSTGYSSYNSPLHF
V: TRBV5-5; CDR3: CASSFGTASQPQHF
V: TRBV10-2; CDR3: CASRETGSYEQYF
V: TRBV20-1; CDR3: CSASDPGTPNTGELFF
V: TRBV24-1; CDR3: CATSDLLGFPYEQYF
V: TRBV3-1/TRBV3-2; CDR3: CASSSRQALGAFF
V: TRBV28; CDR3: CASNRVKNTEAFF
V: TRBV21-1; CDR3: CASTAGYPPSGANVLTF
V: TRBV27; CDR3: CASRIQGTGELFF
V: TRBV5-1; CDR3: CASSQPRTATDTQYF
V: TRBV5-1; CDR3: CASSLQGAQDTQYF
V: TRBV9; CDR3: CASSVEPGGSLDTQYF
V: TRBV28; CDR3: CASRQLPQGNGYTF
V: TRBV6-5; CDR3: CASRKDSLGAFF
V: TRBV7-8; CDR3: CASSLGPRSTDTQYF
V: TRBV11-2; CDR3: CASSLEGTVPNYGYTF
V: TRBV28; CDR3: CASLLGDHGYTF
V: TRBV6-5; CDR3: CASSKETQYF
V: TRBV7-9; CDR3: CASPGRGQGGLGNEQFF
V: TRBV5-6; CDR3: CASIATGGFYEQYF
V: TRBV2; CDR3: CASSEQQDPPLHF
V: TRBV19; CDR3: CASSARSFPYEQYF